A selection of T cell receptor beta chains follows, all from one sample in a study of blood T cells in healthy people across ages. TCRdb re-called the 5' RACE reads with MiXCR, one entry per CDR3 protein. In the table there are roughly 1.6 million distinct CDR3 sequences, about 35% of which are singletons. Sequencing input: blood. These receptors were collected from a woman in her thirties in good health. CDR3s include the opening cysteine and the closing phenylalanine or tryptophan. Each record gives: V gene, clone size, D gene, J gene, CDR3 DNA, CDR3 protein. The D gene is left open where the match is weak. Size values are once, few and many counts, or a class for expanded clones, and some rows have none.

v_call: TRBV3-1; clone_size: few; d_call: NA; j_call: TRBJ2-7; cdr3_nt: TGTGCCAGCAGCCGAGTTCCACACGAGCAGTACTTC; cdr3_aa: CASSRVPHEQYF
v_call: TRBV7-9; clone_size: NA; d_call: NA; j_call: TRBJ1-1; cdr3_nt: TGTGCCACCTCCGCTGAAGCTTTCTTT; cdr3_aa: CATSAEAFF
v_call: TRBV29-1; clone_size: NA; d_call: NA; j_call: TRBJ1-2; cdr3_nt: TGCAGCGTTGACGGTCAGGATGTCCCCTATGGCTACACCTTC; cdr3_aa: CSVDGQDVPYGYTF
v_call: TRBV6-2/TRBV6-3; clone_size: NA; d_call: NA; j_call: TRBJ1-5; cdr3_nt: TGTGCCAGCAGTTACGAGTTCAATCAGCCCCAGCATTTT; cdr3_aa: CASSYEFNQPQHF
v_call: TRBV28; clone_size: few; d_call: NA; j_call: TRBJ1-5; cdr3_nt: TGTGCCAGCCGCGGGGGAAAATATCAGCCCCAGCATTTT; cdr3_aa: CASRGGKYQPQHF
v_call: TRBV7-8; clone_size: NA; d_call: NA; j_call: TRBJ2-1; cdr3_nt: TGTGCCAGCAGGATGCACAATGAGCAGTTCTTC; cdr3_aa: CASRMHNEQFF
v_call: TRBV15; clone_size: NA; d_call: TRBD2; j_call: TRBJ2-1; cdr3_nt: TGTGCCACCAGCAGAGACCCTCGACTAGCGGGGGGATATGAGCAGTTCTTC; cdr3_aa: CATSRDPRLAGGYEQFF
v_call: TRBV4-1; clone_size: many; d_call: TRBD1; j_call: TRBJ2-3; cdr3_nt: TGCGCCAGCAGCCAAAGGACAGGGTTCGGGACAGATACGCAGTATTTT; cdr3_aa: CASSQRTGFGTDTQYF
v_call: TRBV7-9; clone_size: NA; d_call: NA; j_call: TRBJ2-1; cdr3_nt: TGTGCCAGCAGCCCCCCGCTCAGGGCGACCTTCCCCAGCTCCTACAATGAGCAGTTCTTC; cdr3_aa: CASSPPLRATFPSSYNEQFF
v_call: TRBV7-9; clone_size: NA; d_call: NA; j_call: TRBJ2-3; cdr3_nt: TGTGCCAGCAGCGAGCGGCCGGCGGATACGCAGTATTTT; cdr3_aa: CASSERPADTQYF
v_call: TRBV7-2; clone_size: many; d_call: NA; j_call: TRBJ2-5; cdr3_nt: TGTGCCAGCAGCTCCGTGAGGGAGGAGACCCAGTACTTC; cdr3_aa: CASSSVREETQYF
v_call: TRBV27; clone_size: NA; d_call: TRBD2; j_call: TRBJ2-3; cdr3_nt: TGTGCCAGCAGACCACTAGCGTACACAGATACGCAGTATTTT; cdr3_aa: CASRPLAYTDTQYF
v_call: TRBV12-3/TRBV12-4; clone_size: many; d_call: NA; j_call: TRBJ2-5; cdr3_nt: TGTGCCAGCAGCCACCAGGAGGAGACCCAGTACTTC; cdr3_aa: CASSHQEETQYF
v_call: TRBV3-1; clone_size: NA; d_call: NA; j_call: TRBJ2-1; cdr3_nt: TGTGCCAGCAGCCAAGTGGACGGCTACTACAATGAGCAGTTCTTC; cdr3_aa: CASSQVDGYYNEQFF
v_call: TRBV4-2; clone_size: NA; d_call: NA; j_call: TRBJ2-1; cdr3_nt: TGTGCCAGCAGCCAAGATCCAGCCGCAAACTCCTACAATGAGCAGTTCTTC; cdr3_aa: CASSQDPAANSYNEQFF